This T cell receptor (beta chain) comes out of a study of cytomegalovirus exposure and HLA in healthy donors (dated by TCRdb to about 2017). For context, the study as a whole: In an earlier analysis of approximately 500 of the donors, roughly 300 Gb of sequence data and some 120 million unique TCR beta sequences from roughly 190 million T cells were reported. An early release that covered around 590 HLA-typed donors contained approximately 320 gigabases of sequencing data and 70 million to 100 million unique TCR sequences. Of the approximately 400 genotyped donors, 80% to 90% were placed in the genetic ancestry cluster associated with self-reported Caucasian donors. The study aimed to test whether signatures of past pathogen exposure could be identified by cataloging public T cell receptors. The study used immunosequencing to profile the T cell repertoires of hundreds of subjects and linked those repertoires to cytomegalovirus serostatus. Along with the approximately 700-subject first cohort, a separate validation cohort of roughly 110 different subjects was used. To predict cytomegalovirus infection status, the study brought together high-throughput TCR immunosequencing, statistical association of individual TCRs with disease status, and machine learning. A later analysis re-analyzed previously published TCR beta repertoires from 660 or so donors and added high-resolution HLA genotyping to study TCR occurrence patterns. Rather than drawing on any new phenotypic data, the later analysis identified candidate immune exposures from TCR beta sequences and the way those sequences occurred across donors. An earlier analysis of approximately 500 of the donors applied high-throughput TCR beta sequencing to assess whether each TCR beta V gene segment acted as functional or pseudogenic. Alongside the repertoire data, information on donor age, sex, ethnicity and CMV serostatus was compiled. In a later genetic analysis, genome-wide SNP genotypes for about three fifths of the roughly 670 donors were used, and that subset was treated as a discovery cohort. All discovery cohort repertoires had been generated on a single sequencing platform. HLA typing included class I and class II loci at four-digit resolution. The number of typed donors differed by locus: 629-630 for A, B, C, DRB1 and DQB1; some 500 for DQA1; 600 to 610 for DPA1; and approximately 450 for DPB1. Roughly five DR-DQ haplotypes were handled as single units for association and clustering, since linkage in the cohort was strong. Among over 350 genotyped donors of the cohort, an average of around 240,000 unique TCR beta nucleotide sequences were sequenced per donor, around 18% of them non-productive. On the study overall, not on this receptor specifically: Because the 87-base-pair reads could not distinguish some IMGT-functional V segments, including TRBV6-2 and TRBV6-3, those segments were excluded. An association between a missense DCLRE1C variant and V-gene and J-gene trimming of TCR beta chains was found in a later genetic analysis and replicated in an independent cohort. Because HLA typing was unavailable for some donors at each locus, only the typed subset was used in association tests. In a later analysis, TCR association rates were found to vary across HLA loci, with the most associated TCRs seen for DRB1 alleles and the fewest for HLA-C alleles. CMV serostatus was the only immune exposure information available for the cohort. Several of the top co-occurrence clusters appeared to be linked to parvovirus B19, influenza, CMV and Epstein-Barr virus, according to a later analysis. In a later analysis, most CMV-associated TCR beta chains were found to appear HLA-restricted, with HLA associations seemingly driven largely by CMV exposure. At a false discovery rate of 0.05, a later analysis linked around 15,000 TCR beta sequences to specific HLA alleles. A total of roughly 160 TCR beta chains were listed by the study as associated with cytomegalovirus. According to the authors, the approach could potentially be generalized to other disease states and immunological phenotypes. In vitro tests confirmed that three of the cytomegalovirus-associated TCR beta chains recognize cytomegalovirus antigens. A later genetic analysis reported fewer N-insertions in productive TCRs among donors in an Asian-associated ancestry cluster than the roughly 700-donor mean. A group of highly shared sequence variants was considered likely to be a technical artifact of the sequencing pipeline. In both the original and validation cohorts, the classifier was reported to diagnose cytomegalovirus status with high specificity and sensitivity. Because counts were too low, roughly 17 rarely observed V segments, including chromosome 9 orphons, were left out of the earlier analysis of 587 of the donors. When HLA alleles, especially DR and DQ, strongly co-occurred, TCR associations were difficult to assign to individual alleles. Only TCR beta chains were sequenced in this cohort, and the absence of alpha or paired-chain data limited detectable features. Correlated functional status among segregating V segments might reflect linkage disequilibrium, but an unknown experimental factor could not be ruled out. A later analysis found that HLA-associated TCR beta chains were more clonally expanded and had lower generation probabilities than equally common non-associated chains. Presence/absence analyses assumed roughly uniform sequencing depth across donors, an assumption that may not hold. Most TCR sequences were observed very rarely across donors, whereas some public TCRs were present in many individuals. A further reported finding was that TCR beta sequences accurately predicted the HLA-A and HLA-B alleles for most subjects in the first cohort. In an earlier analysis of approximately 590 of the donors, most TCR beta V segments appeared in productive rearrangements about 87% or about 30% of the time, broadly matching IMGT annotations.

Comment on this clone: This clone's antigen is unknown. Base qualities are not at hand, and no much larger clone is one base apart.

In total, over 600 healthy bone marrow donors made up the cohort. At the time of sampling, every cohort member was nominally healthy, though immune exposures that went unrecorded were likely present. The donor tested CMV seropositive and was one of the 289 seropositive cohort members. A peripheral blood sample was collected from each donor, and TCR beta sequencing was performed on peripheral blood mononuclear cells. Genomic DNA was extracted from the blood cell samples with the Qiagen DNeasy Blood Extraction Kit. Library method: the immunoSEQ multiplex PCR assay. The multiplex PCR relied on a mix of 60 forward primers for TCR Vbeta segments and 13 reverse primers for TCR Jbeta segments. The CDR3 region of rearranged TCR beta genes was amplified from genomic DNA with a multiplex PCR assay. On the Illumina HiSeq System, the amplified TCR beta libraries were sequenced as 87-base-pair reads. Per the source publication's procedure: A later analysis tallied roughly 80 million unique TCR beta chains across the 700 or so repertoires, and around 12 million of those chains were shared by two or more donors. Raw reads were error-corrected and collapsed into unique sequences by a nearest-neighbor algorithm in which closely related sequences were merged to remove PCR and sequencing errors. Alignment of CDR3 sequences to IMGT reference sequences was used to assign V, D and J gene segments. For a sequence to be retained, at least a six-nucleotide match to both a V gene segment and a J gene segment was required. A rearrangement was called productive if the CDR3 had no stop codons and remained in frame with V and J, and every other rearrangement was called non-productive. CDR3 was defined according to IMGT convention as the region running from the second conserved V-encoded cysteine to the conserved J-encoded phenylalanine. The earlier analysis of about 610 of the donors excluded sequences that lacked an unambiguous match to a single V gene segment. An earlier analysis of approximately 590 of the donors classified V segments as functional when productive rearrangements were above 56.7% and as segregating when the standard deviation between donors was above 5%. To diagnose cytomegalovirus status from the catalog of TCR beta chain sequences, a statistical classification framework was built. V and J gene assignment, in a later analysis, came from comparing TCR nucleotide sequences with IMGT/GENE-DB human TR gene sequences. In a later analysis, CDR3 sequences and most-parsimonious VDJ recombination scenarios were assigned using the TCRdist pipeline. In a later analysis, every TCR beta chain was defined by the combination of its CDR3 amino acid sequence and its V-gene family, and reads without a unique V-gene family were dropped. As a way to deal with suspected cross-contamination and a sequencing artifact, a later analysis dropped approximately 590 nucleotide sequences that were highly shared and had low generation probability. In a later analysis, a clonal expansion index was calculated for each public chain from normalized within-repertoire ranks of inferred template counts. In a later analysis, generation probabilities were computed using a VDJ recombination model fitted to out-of-frame rearrangements, and the results were checked against IGoR. In a later analysis, hypergeometric tests were used to score TCR-TCR, TCR-HLA and TCR-CMV co-occurrence, with a repertoire-size bias correction applied to TCR pairs. To estimate false discovery rates, a later analysis permuted the HLA or CMV assignments 20 times. A later analysis grouped co-occurring TCRs with DBSCAN, adding TCRdist sequence similarity when clustering within HLA-allele-positive subsets. Repertoires with fewer than 30,000 or more than 120,000 public chains were left out of co-occurrence clustering, as were about 5 repertoires with anomalous nucleotide sharing. TCRdb limited this immuneACCESS table to in-frame rearrangements with V and J called. A share of clones is missing; checked studies link under half to unresolved V genes, and the rest is unexplained. V and J calls and clone size follow that table, whereas D and trimming were derived from the DNA. The sample data list 100,000 to 150,000 clones, and more than 80% of these were observed just once. The top ten hold approximately 8.4% of the sample.

The cysteine opens and the phenylalanine closes a CDR3 of 19 amino acids. The only DNA kept is the CDR3, 57 bases in frame from the first base. Reading the germline V gene gives CDR1 MGHRA and CDR2 YSYEKL. V loses 4 bases at its end and J loses 0 bases; junction bases beyond the gene matches: 15. The V and J genes are TRBV4-1 and TRBJ1-5; 7 central bases correspond to TRBD1. Sequencing was performed on PBMCs. The source of this sequence is a man aged 25-45 years in good health and CMV-seropositive. The sequence in DNA is TGCGCCAGCAGCCGAGTGTGGACAGGAACTACTTATAGCAATCAGCCCCAGCATTTT. It specifies CASSRVWTGTTYSNQPQHF.